This passage covers 10 T cell receptor beta chains from one sample sequenced in a study of graft-versus-host responses after intestinal transplantation. Their specific antigens are unknown. Profiling relied on immunoSEQ multiplex PCR, and the TCRdb table lists in-frame clones only, not all of them. The sample includes about 90,000 clones, 85% to 95% of them seen just once. This material consisted of unstimulated CD8+ T cells sorted from spleen or lymph node cells, taken before intestinal transplant. These receptors came from a human donor who received an intestinal transplant.

This chain uses TRBV13 with TRBJ1-2, with D perhaps matching TRBD1 (6 bases). Germline V lookup: CDR1 PRHDT, CDR2 FYEKMQ (reference sequence). V was trimmed by 5 bases and J by 4 bases, leaving 11 bases between them. The CDR3 has 13 residues. The CDR3: CASSAQGSYGYTF. The CDR3 DNA sequence: TGTGCCAGCAGCGCCCAGGGGTCCTATGGCTACACCTTC.

The chain recombines TRBV27 with TRBJ1-6; D unclear. V shed 2 bases and J shed 0 bases, with 8 bases lying between them. Germline loops: CDR1 MNHEY, CDR2 SMNVEV (reference sequence). This CDR3 is 16 amino acids long. The chain's CDR3 is CASSLTYSSYNSPLHF. DNA of the CDR3: TGTGCCAGCAGTTTAACCTACAGCTCCTATAATTCACCCCTCCACTTT.

The gene calls are TRBV5-4 and TRBJ2-7; 9 nucleotides match TRBD1. J gave up 5 bases and V 4 bases, and 10 bases lay outside the gene matches. Germline-derived CDR1 and CDR2 are SGHNT and YYREEE (reference sequence). The CDR3 runs to 15 residues. The CDR3, as DNA: TGTGCCAGCAGCCCGGCCGGGACAGGGAAGAACGAGCAGTACTTC. Amino acids: CASSPAGTGKNEQYF.

This chain uses TRBV4-1 with TRBJ2-7, with TRBD2 as a possible D gene (6 bases). Trimming stripped 0 bases from V and 3 bases from J, with 12 bases between. The CDR3 runs 15 residues. The germline CDR1 and CDR2 sequences are MGHRA and YSYEKL. CDR3 bases: TGCGCCAGCAGCCAAGATCTTGGGACTGGCTACGAGCAGTACTTC. Its translation: CASSQDLGTGYEQYF.

This rearrangement joins TRBV19 to TRBJ2-7; TRBD2 matches 10 bases. The V and J ends lost 7 bases and 5 bases, in that order; junction bases with no gene match: 8. CDR1 is LNHDA and CDR2 is SQIVND in the germline V gene (reference sequence). This CDR3 has 14 residues. As DNA, the CDR3 is TGTGCCAGTAACCCTAGCGGGGGTTTCCACGAGCAGTACTTC. Translating it yields CASNPSGGFHEQYF.

The sample holds one count of this clone. The V call is TRBV14, the J call TRBJ2-1, with TRBD1 matching over 7 bases. Unmatched junction bases numbered 9, after V lost 2 bases and J lost 5 bases. The germline V gene has CDR1 SGHDN and CDR2 FVKESK. This CDR3 has 16 amino acids. This chain's CDR3 is CASSQTPGTDHNEQFF. The DNA of the CDR3 is TGTGCCAGCAGCCAAACGCCCGGGACAGATCACAATGAGCAGTTCTTC.

The V and J genes are TRBV9 and TRBJ2-7; D might be TRBD2 (7 bases). V was pared by 4 bases and J by 9 bases, with 20 bases between. CDR3 size: 14 residues. Germline values: CDR1 SGDLS, CDR2 YYNGEE. DNA for the CDR3: TGTGCCAGCAGCCCAGGGGACTACCCTTGGGGGCAGTACTTC. Protein: CASSPGDYPWGQYF.

The CDR3: CASSSSSYNEQFF. CDR3 DNA: TGTGCCAGCAGTAGTAGCTCCTACAATGAGCAGTTCTTC. The chain combines TRBV25-1 with TRBJ2-1; D is uncertain. This CDR3 is 13 amino acids long. Germline loops: CDR1 MGHDK, CDR2 SYGVNS. V was pared by 5 bases and J by 0 bases, with 5 bases between.

This clone has only one observation. The V call is TRBV7-2, the J call TRBJ2-1, with D possibly TRBD2 on 6 matching bases. CDR3 size: 14 residues. Trimming pared 5 bases from V and 3 bases from J, leaving 11 bases between. The germline V gene encodes CDR1 SGHTA and CDR2 FQGNSA. For the CDR3, the DNA is TGTGCCAGCAGCCCCGGGACTGGCTACAATGAGCAGTTCTTC. This gives the protein CASSPGTGYNEQFF. The full variable domain, rest sourced from reference TRBV7-2 and TRBJ2-1, is GAGVSQSPSNKVTEKGKDVELRCDPISGHTALYWYRQSLGQGLEFLIYFQGNSAPDKSGLPSDRFSAERTGGSVSTLTIQRTQQEDSAVYLCASSPGTGYNEQFFGPGTRLTVL.

This clone was detected once. This sequence joins TRBV30 and TRBJ2-7, with D tentatively TRBD1 (6 bases). CDR1 is GTSNPN, CDR2 SVGIG, per germline (reference sequence). Trimming removed 0 bases at V and 4 bases at J, with 10 bases between. This CDR3 contains 13 residues. CDR3 DNA: TGTGCCTGGAGTGTATTGGGGGCTTACGAGCAGTACTTC. Amino acid sequence: CAWSVLGAYEQYF.